This TCR beta chain comes out of a study of response to subunit inactivated influenza vaccine. TCRdb re-called the RT-PCR reads through MiXCR, storing one row per CDR3 protein. The sample has just under 550,000 distinct CDR3 sequences, less than 25% seen once. Germline CDR1 and CDR2: LNHNV and YYDKDF (reference sequence). The CDR3 spans 15 residues. V trimming: 7 bases; J trimming: 6 bases; junction bases outside the gene matches: 10. These same data were also listed under a study on T cells expressing NK-cell markers. That study adds: 5'RACE template switching built TCR beta cDNA with unique molecular identifiers.

The origin of this receptor is a middle-aged man who received an inactivated influenza vaccine. The sequencing used CD4+ T cells sorted from PBMCs, collected less than 13 days after vaccination. The V call is TRBV15, the J call TRBJ2-2, with 8 bases matching TRBD1. The CDR3 bases are TGTGCCACCACCAAAGCAGGGGGCTACGCCGGGGAGCTGTTTTTT. This gives the protein CATTKAGGYAGELFF.